These 3 T cell receptor beta chains were all obtained from the same sample, sequenced in a study of early T cells in non-severe SARS-CoV-2 infection. A single record per CDR3 protein comes from TCRdb applying MiXCR to the 5' RACE reads. The table has roughly 86,000 distinct CDR3 sequences, roughly 14% seen once; the top ten hold approximately 0.62%. Sequencing input: whole blood. The receptors here all came from an adult who was a healthcare worker with PCR-confirmed SARS-CoV-2 infection or an uninfected control (not recorded which).

This clonotype showed up just a few times. The rearrangement joins TRBV2 to TRBJ1-6, with unresolved D. The V end was cut by 6 bases, the J end by 5 bases, with 8 bases between. Germline V gene lookup returns CDR1 SNHLY and CDR2 FYNNEI. This CDR3 is 13 amino acids long. The chain's CDR3 is CASRDGNNSPLHF. For the CDR3, the DNA is TGTGCCAGCAGGGACGGGAATAATTCACCCCTCCACTTT. Looking up the rest from reference TRBV2 and TRBJ1-6 gives the full variable domain: EPEVTQTPSHQVTQMGQEVILRCVPISNHLYFYWYRQILGQKVEFLVSFYNNEISEKSEIFDDQFSVERPDGSNFTLKIRSTKLEDSAMYFCASRDGNNSPLHFGNGTRLTVT.

This clonotype was counted many times. The chain uses TRBV5-1 and TRBJ2-7; the D gene is possibly TRBD1 (6 bases). The CDR3 is 18 residues long. Germline V gene sequence: CDR1 SGHRS, CDR2 YFSETQ. V shed 1 base and J shed 6 bases, with 26 bases lying between them. The DNA for the CDR3 is TGCGCCAGCAGCTTGTACGGTCGGGAACAGGGTTTTCCCTCCGAGCAGTACGTC. Protein: CASSLYGREQGFPSEQYV.

The chain carries TRBV18 and TRBJ2-7; D remains unclear. The V gene's germline CDR1 is KGHSH and CDR2 LQKENI. The V and J ends lost 4 bases and 3 bases respectively, with 10 bases between them. This CDR3 has 13 amino acids. CDR3 amino acids: CASSHHRNYEQYV. The DNA of the CDR3 is TGTGCCAGCTCACACCACCGAAACTACGAGCAGTACGTC.